This T cell receptor beta chain was captured by sequencing in a study of blood T cell repertoires in COVID-19. In the original processing: Estimated nucleated cell counts came from reference gene primer amplification. Produced via immunoSEQ multiplex PCR; TCRdb's table is partial and in-frame only. V, J and clone size derive from that table, while D and trimming were established from the DNA sequence. The sample holds 200,000 to 300,000 clones, 84% seen once. The germline CDR1 and CDR2 sequences are LGHDT and YNNKEL (reference sequence). The V and J ends lost 6 bases and 5 bases, in that order; junction bases with no gene match: 12. The CDR3 has 15 residues.

The J gene is TRBJ1-2, the V gene TRBV3-1 (or the pseudogene TRBV3-2); 7 bases fit TRBD1. The sequencing input was peripheral blood. The TCR comes from a man aged 60 to 69 with acute or convalescent COVID-19. The DNA of the CDR3 is TGTGCCAGCAGGAACGACAGGGTCGGAGGGTATGGCTACACCTTC. It specifies CASRNDRVGGYGYTF.